A single sample is the source of the 32 T cell receptor beta chains below, sequenced in a study of blood T cell repertoires in COVID-19. Libraries were prepared by immunoSEQ multiplex PCR; TCRdb keeps only in-frame clonotypes and omits some of them. The sample consists of under 200,000 clones, approximately 91% of them appearing once. Sample: peripheral blood. The receptors come from a man younger than 35 with COVID-19, enrolled during active disease.

The rearrangement links TRBV5-1 to TRBJ1-1; D remains ambiguous. V lost 4 bases and J lost 1, with 14 bases in between. Germline V gene data show CDR1 as SGHRS and CDR2 as YFSETQ. The CDR3 length is 15 residues. The CDR3 DNA reads as TGCGCCAGCAGCAAAAGCGGGGTTTCGAACACTGAAGCTTTCTTT. It encodes CASSKSGVSNTEAFF.

This rearrangement joins TRBV6-5 to TRBJ2-1; 14 bases match TRBD2. Germline V gene data show CDR1 as MNHEY and CDR2 as SVGAGI. The CDR3 spans 16 residues. The junction had 6 bases not matched to a gene; V was cut back by 4 bases and J by 7 bases. DNA for the CDR3: TGTGCCAGCAGTTGGGGGGGACTAGCGGGAGTAAATGAGCAGTTCTTC. Translated: CASSWGGLAGVNEQFF.

CDR3 bases: TGCAGCGTTGACAGGGGGCGGCAAGAGACCCAGTACTTC. It specifies CSVDRGRQETQYF. The rearrangement joins TRBV29-1 to TRBJ2-5; 8 positions agree with TRBD1. The CDR3 length is 13 residues. The ends lost 3 bases at V and 2 bases at J; junction bases unmatched: 2. Germline V gives CDR1 SQVTM, CDR2 ANQGSEA.

The J gene is TRBJ2-7, the V gene TRBV2, with D possibly matching TRBD1 (6 bases). This CDR3 is 13 amino acids long. Germline V lookup: CDR1 SNHLY, CDR2 FYNNEI. V gave up 7 bases and J gave up 6 bases, with 16 bases separating them. The CDR3 nucleotides are TGTGCCAGCATTCCACAGACAGGTCCCGAGCAGTACTTC. Encoded protein: CASIPQTGPEQYF. Full variable domain (remainder filled in from reference TRBV2 and TRBJ2-7): EPEVTQTPSHQVTQMGQEVILRCVPISNHLYFYWYRQILGQKVEFLVSFYNNEISEKSEIFDDQFSVERPDGSNFTLKIRSTKLEDSAMYFCASIPQTGPEQYFGPGTRLTVT.

V and J are TRBV19 and TRBJ1-5; D possibly corresponds to TRBD1 (5 bases). Germline V lookup: CDR1 LNHDA, CDR2 SQIVND (reference sequence). The CDR3 consists of 13 residues. V lost 9 bases and J lost 6, with 15 bases in between. Here the CDR3 reads CASFPGGFQPQHF. In DNA form, the CDR3 reads TGTGCCAGCTTCCCGGGGGGGTTTCAGCCCCAGCATTTT.

The genes are TRBV5-4 and TRBJ2-1, with a weak D call TRBD2 (6 bases). The ends were cut back, 2 bases at V and 6 bases at J, with 15 bases in the middle. The CDR3 runs to 15 residues. The germline gives CDR1 SGHNT, CDR2 YYREEE (reference sequence). CDR3 sequence (DNA): TGTGCCAGCAGCTTCGGAGGGCTTGTAACCAATGAGCAGTTCTTC. It encodes CASSFGGLVTNEQFF.

The chain is built from TRBV9 and TRBJ2-7; TRBD2 agrees at 8 bases. The CDR3 length is 16 residues. V dropped 0 bases and J dropped 3; count of bases not matched to a gene: 8. The V gene's germline CDR1 is SGDLS and CDR2 YYNGEE. The CDR3 loop reads CASSVEEAGVFYEQYF. In DNA, the CDR3 is TGTGCCAGCAGCGTAGAAGAAGCGGGAGTCTTCTACGAGCAGTACTTC.

This clone was observed once. This sequence joins TRBV4-3 and TRBJ2-2; D might be TRBD2 (6 bases). In germline, CDR1 is LGHNA, CDR2 YSLEER. This CDR3 contains 17 residues. Trimming took 0 bases from V and 5 from J, leaving 16 bases between them. The CDR3 here is CASSQDSEGAGTGELFF. CDR3 sequence (DNA): TGCGCCAGCAGCCAAGATTCGGAGGGCGCGGGAACCGGGGAGCTGTTTTTT.

The rearrangement links TRBV2 to TRBJ2-1, with TRBD2 matching 8 bases. The CDR3 runs 16 residues. Per germline, CDR1 SNHLY and CDR2 FYNNEI. V lost 6 bases, J lost 6 bases, and 13 bases stayed unmatched. The CDR3 loop reads CASSATPGTRSNEQFF. CDR3 sequence (DNA): TGTGCCAGCAGCGCAACTCCCGGGACTAGAAGCAATGAGCAGTTCTTC.

The V and J genes are TRBV5-1 and TRBJ1-5; no firm D call. Germline V gene sequence: CDR1 SGHRS, CDR2 YFSETQ. The CDR3 contains 15 residues. V lost 0 bases to trimming and J lost 1 base, with 8 bases between them. CDR3 DNA sequence: TGCGCCAGCAGCTTGGCCGGGGAGAGCAATCAGCCCCAGCATTTT. This encodes CASSLAGESNQPQHF.

The chain uses TRBV24-1 and TRBJ2-6, with TRBD1 identical over 7 bases. This CDR3 spans 15 amino acids. Germline trimming cut 6 bases from V and 4 bases from J; bases unmatched to any gene: 5. Germline V gene data show CDR1 as KGHDR and CDR2 as SFDVKD. CDR3 residues: CATSTGAPGANVLTF. CDR3 sequence (DNA): TGTGCCACCAGTACAGGGGCACCCGGGGCCAACGTCCTGACTTTC.

Only one count was recorded for this clone. This rearrangement joins TRBV5-4 to TRBJ1-2, with 9 bases that match TRBD1. The CDR3 spans 15 residues. Germline CDR1 reads SGHNT; CDR2 reads YYREEE (reference sequence). V lost 4 bases and J lost 4; bases outside the gene matches: 8. The CDR3 nucleotides read TGTGCCAGCAGCGCCGGACAGGGGCTTCCCTATGGCTACACCTTC. Its protein product is CASSAGQGLPYGYTF.

The rearrangement joins TRBV7-8 to TRBJ2-7; possible D gene TRBD1, 6 bases. V was clipped by 5 bases and J by 4 bases, with 21 bases between them. CDR3 length equals 16 residues. Germline V gene data show CDR1 as SGHVS and CDR2 as FQNEAQ. The CDR3 region has the DNA TGTGCCAGCAGCCAAGAGGTCGGGCAGGGGTCATACGAGCAGTACTTC. Protein: CASSQEVGQGSYEQYF.

This sequence joins TRBV14 and TRBJ2-7; 10 bases are a match to TRBD1. The CDR3 has 12 amino acids. V was clipped by 10 bases and J by 5 bases; unmatched bases: 5. From germline, CDR1 is SGHDN and CDR2 FVKESK. CDR3 loop: CATGQGVNEQYF. The CDR3 region has the DNA TGTGCCACCGGACAGGGGGTCAACGAGCAGTACTTC.

This clone was seen only a few times. J is TRBJ2-7 and V is TRBV6-6, with D unclear. V dropped 8 bases and J dropped 3 bases, with 14 bases sitting between them. Per the germline V gene, CDR1 is MNHNY and CDR2 is SVGAGI (reference sequence). The CDR3 totals 13 residues. The CDR3 DNA follows: TGTGCCAGCTCCCCGGAGAACGGCTACGAGCAGTACTTC. This translates into CASSPENGYEQYF.

The gene calls are TRBV28 and TRBJ1-1; no reliable D call. Germline loops: CDR1 MDHEN, CDR2 SYDVKM. The germline V and J ends were trimmed by 2 bases and 6 bases, with 13 bases remaining between them. The CDR3 runs 14 residues. CDR3 nucleotide sequence: TGTGCCAGCAGTTTAGAGGCTACCTCCGCTGAAGCTTTCTTT. It translates to CASSLEATSAEAFF.

The CDR3 loop is CASSISPGTSGFNYEQYF. The CDR3 nucleotides are TGTGCCAGCAGCATAAGCCCCGGGACTAGCGGCTTTAACTACGAGCAGTACTTC. The chain is built from TRBV7-6 and TRBJ2-7, with 11 bases fitting TRBD2. The CDR3 has 18 residues. Germline lookup yields CDR1 SGHVS and CDR2 FNYEAQ. V trimming: 5 bases; J trimming: 3 bases; junction bases outside the gene matches: 15.

The gene calls are TRBV6-1 and TRBJ2-7, with unresolved D. V lost 0 bases and J 9 bases, leaving 12 bases between the germline ends. The CDR3 is 13 amino acids. Germline V gene data show CDR1 as MNHNS and CDR2 as SASEGT. The CDR3 DNA reads as TGTGCCAGCAGTGAAGCGCGAGGTACTGGGCAGTACTTC. Amino acid sequence: CASSEARGTGQYF.

This chain connects TRBV27 to TRBJ2-7; TRBD2 aligns across 9 bases. The CDR3 runs to 16 residues. From germline, CDR1 is MNHEY and CDR2 SMNVEV (reference sequence). Trimming removed 7 bases from V and 5 bases from J; junction bases left unmatched: 15. CDR3 nucleotides: TGTGCCAGCAAAAAACGGTTTAGCGGGAGTGCCCACGAGCAGTACTTC. Translation gives CASKKRFSGSAHEQYF.

J is TRBJ2-7 and V is TRBV6-5; possible D gene TRBD1, 6 bases. Trimming took off 6 bases at V and 7 bases at J, with 16 bases between the two ends. The CDR3 extends over 13 amino acids. CDR1 MNHEY and CDR2 SVGAGI come from the germline V gene. CDR3 residues: CASRVQQGGEQYF. The CDR3, as DNA: TGTGCCAGCAGAGTCCAACAGGGTGGGGAGCAGTACTTC.

This clone was detected only a few times. CDR3 DNA: TGTGCCAGCAGTAGGACAGGGAGCAATCAGCCCCAGCATTTT. Amino acid sequence: CASSRTGSNQPQHF. V and J are TRBV6-5 and TRBJ1-5; 8 bases fit TRBD1. V shed 5 bases and J 1 base; nucleotides not matched to a gene: 1. Germline CDR1 MNHEY, CDR2 SVGAGI. The CDR3 covers 14 residues.

V is TRBV28 and J is TRBJ1-3; no definite D call. CDR1 is MDHEN and CDR2 is SYDVKM in the germline V gene. V dropped 7 bases and J dropped 1 base, with 11 bases sitting between them. The CDR3 has 14 residues. The DNA for the CDR3 is TGTGCCAGCACCCCTGGGAGTTCTGGAAACACCATATATTTT. It encodes CASTPGSSGNTIYF. The whole variable domain, remainder taken from reference TRBV28 and TRBJ1-3, is DVKVTQSSRYLVKRTGEKVFLECVQDMDHENMFWYRQDPGLGLRLIYFSYDVKMKEKGDIPEGYSVSREKKERFSLILESASTNQTSMYLCASTPGSSGNTIYFGEGSWLTVV.

The chain employs TRBV28 and TRBJ1-5, with 8 bases aligning to TRBD1. V was clipped by 5 bases and J by 4 bases; unmatched bases: 4. Germline CDR1 is MDHEN and CDR2 is SYDVKM. The CDR3 is made up of 14 amino acids. The DNA of the CDR3 is TGTGCCAGCAGTCCAGGGACAGGTAATCAGCCCCAGCATTTT. Protein product: CASSPGTGNQPQHF. The full variable domain, rest sourced from reference TRBV28 and TRBJ1-5, is DVKVTQSSRYLVKRTGEKVFLECVQDMDHENMFWYRQDPGLGLRLIYFSYDVKMKEKGDIPEGYSVSREKKERFSLILESASTNQTSMYLCASSPGTGNQPQHFGDGTRLSIL.

The chain recombines TRBV6-2 or TRBV6-3 with TRBJ2-4; possibly TRBD2 for D (5 bases). The CDR3 contains 16 residues. V dropped 6 bases and J dropped 7 bases, with 22 bases sitting between them. Germline-derived CDR1 and CDR2 are MNHEY and SVGEGT. The CDR3 DNA follows: TGTGCCAGCAGCTATGGACGCGGACTGAGATTGAACATTCAGTACTTC. Its protein product is CASSYGRGLRLNIQYF.

The rearrangement links TRBV11-2 to TRBJ2-7, with 12 bases aligning to TRBD2. The CDR3 totals 14 residues. The germline gives CDR1 SGHAT, CDR2 FQNNGV. Unmatched junction bases numbered 2, after V lost 6 bases and J lost 2 bases. The CDR3 DNA reads TGTGCCAGCAGGACTAGCGGGAGCACCTACGAGCAGTACTTC. It specifies CASRTSGSTYEQYF.

This chain joins TRBV27 and TRBJ1-1; weak D call: TRBD1 (5 bases). Per germline, CDR1 MNHEY and CDR2 SMNVEV (reference sequence). The CDR3 contains 14 residues. Between the trimmed V and J ends, which lost 5 bases and 2 bases, there was a span of 12 bases. In DNA form, the CDR3 reads TGTGCCAGCAGTCTGATGGGGGGAAACACTGAAGCTTTCTTT. Protein sequence: CASSLMGGNTEAFF.

J is TRBJ2-1 and V is TRBV2; the match to TRBD2 covers 13 bases. Germline CDR1 SNHLY, CDR2 FYNNEI. The CDR3 is made up of 14 amino acids. V lost 10 bases, J lost 10 bases, and 10 bases stayed unmatched. CDR3 bases: TGTGCCACCCGGGGACTAGCGGGACCCTGGGAGCAGTTCTTC. This encodes CATRGLAGPWEQFF.

The chain is built from TRBV27 and TRBJ2-7, with TRBD1 as a possible D gene (6 bases). The ends were cut back, 4 bases at V and 0 bases at J, with 10 bases in the middle. This CDR3 comprises 14 residues. The V gene's germline CDR1 is MNHEY and CDR2 SMNVEV (reference sequence). The CDR3 sequence: CASSSTGSSYEQYF. CDR3 bases: TGTGCCAGCAGTTCCACAGGGAGCTCCTACGAGCAGTACTTC.

The chain links TRBV9 to TRBJ2-1, with 7 bases that match TRBD2. Germline trimming cut 6 bases from V and 2 bases from J; bases unmatched to any gene: 8. This CDR3 region has 15 residues. The germline gives CDR1 SGDLS, CDR2 YYNGEE. CDR3 sequence: CASTVGGNPYNEQFF. DNA for the CDR3: TGTGCCAGCACCGTGGGGGGGAACCCCTACAATGAGCAGTTCTTC.

The gene calls are TRBV4-3 and TRBJ1-2; tentatively, D is TRBD1 (5 bases). The CDR3 loop spans 19 amino acids. V gave up 0 bases and J gave up 3 bases, with 23 bases separating them. Per the germline V gene, CDR1 is LGHNA and CDR2 is YSLEER. CDR3 in DNA: TGCGCCAGCAGCCAAGATCAATCCAGGGCAGGCTTACGGGACTATGGCTACACCTTC. It translates to CASSQDQSRAGLRDYGYTF.

The J gene is TRBJ1-1, the V gene TRBV10-3; perhaps TRBD1 as D (5 bases). CDR1 and CDR2 (germline): ENHRY, SYGVKD. The CDR3 has 13 residues. Trimming removed 10 bases from V and 7 bases from J, with 19 bases in between. The CDR3 spells CATRQTDPHEAFF. DNA for the CDR3: TGTGCCACAAGACAGACCGACCCTCATGAAGCTTTCTTT.

The chain has TRBV6-5 and TRBJ2-1; D might be TRBD1 (5 bases). This CDR3 contains 14 residues. Trimming shortened V by 2 bases and J by 6 bases, and 11 bases separated the two germline ends. Germline V gene lookup returns CDR1 MNHEY and CDR2 SVGAGI. The CDR3 region is CASSYTIGVNEQFF. CDR3 in DNA: TGTGCCAGCAGTTACACGATAGGGGTCAATGAGCAGTTCTTC.